The rows below give T cell receptor beta chains drawn from one sample of a study of molecular identifiers for immune sequencing clone quantification. TCRdb re-derived calls from the PCR reads in MiXCR, one entry per CDR3 protein. The sample has 100,000 or so distinct CDR3 sequences; around 23% are singletons. Material for sequencing was naive CD8+ T cells from blood, with Jurkat cell RNA spiked in. The receptors originated from a human donor in good health. Some libraries in this study had Jurkat cell RNA spiked in. The CDR3 runs from the conserved cysteine through the conserved F or W. The D gene is left open where the match is weak. Size values are once, few and many counts, or a class for expanded clones, and some rows have none.

-	-	TRBV11-1	TRBJ2-1	CASSLDMWAGPLTGGNEQFF	TGTGCCAGCAGCTTAGATATGTGGGCGGGGCCCCTAACAGGCGGCAATGAGCAGTTCTTC
many	-	TRBV7-9	TRBJ1-1	CASSFSGEAFF	TGTGCCAGCAGCTTTTCAGGTGAAGCTTTCTTT
many	-	TRBV20-1	TRBJ2-7	CSAAGTAAYEQYF	TGCAGTGCCGCGGGGACTGCCGCCTACGAGCAGTACTTC
many	-	TRBV5-4	TRBJ2-7	CASSLQGEQYF	TGTGCCAGCAGCCTGCAGGGCGAGCAGTACTTC
many	-	TRBV29-1	TRBJ2-4	CSATGTPNHVGIQYF	TGCAGCGCAACCGGGACTCCTAATCATGTGGGCATTCAGTACTTC
many	TRBD2	TRBV5-1	TRBJ2-7	CASSWTSGTHSYEQYF	TGCGCCAGCAGCTGGACTAGCGGGACCCACTCCTACGAGCAGTACTTC
few	TRBD2	TRBV20-1	TRBJ2-3	CSARVPAGGILADTQYF	TGCAGTGCTAGAGTTCCAGCGGGGGGGATTCTCGCAGATACGCAGTATTTT
-	TRBD2	TRBV20-1	TRBJ2-7	CSARGDRTSGFYEQYF	TGCAGTGCTAGAGGGGACCGGACTAGCGGGTTCTACGAGCAGTACTTC
-	-	TRBV11-2	TRBJ2-1	CASSLGPSRRYNEQFF	TGTGCCAGCAGCTTAGGTCCTAGCAGAAGGTACAATGAGCAGTTCTTC
-	TRBD1	TRBV23-1	TRBJ1-1	CASSPPGQDTEASF	TGCGCCAGCAGTCCTCCGGGACAGGACACTGAAGCTTCCTTT
-	-	TRBV19	TRBJ2-2	CASSTGRRELFF	TGTGCCAGTAGTACAGGACGCCGGGAGCTGTTTTTT
many	-	TRBV9	TRBJ1-1	CASSVAGEVAEAFF	TGTGCCAGCAGCGTAGCGGGTGAGGTGGCTGAAGCTTTCTTT
-	-	TRBV27	TRBJ2-7	CASSWRSEYEQYF	TGTGCCAGCAGTTGGCGGAGCGAATACGAGCAGTACTTC
few	TRBD2	TRBV28	TRBJ2-5	CASSGTGGRETQYF	TGTGCCAGCAGCGGGACTGGCGGGAGAGAGACCCAGTACTTC
many	-	TRBV6-2/TRBV6-3	TRBJ2-7	CASSYAGTSYEQYF	TGTGCCAGCAGTTACGCGGGTACGTCCTACGAGCAGTACTTC
-	TRBD1	TRBV6-6	TRBJ2-3	CASSSRDRATDTQYF	TGTGCCAGCAGTTCCCGGGACAGGGCCACAGATACGCAGTATTTT
-	-	TRBV10-3	TRBJ1-3	CATFDINTIYF	TGTGCCACCTTCGACATAAACACCATATATTTT
many	-	TRBV12-3/TRBV12-4	TRBJ2-2	CASTPGAGAGELFF	TGTGCCAGCACCCCGGGGGCGGGGGCCGGGGAGCTGTTTTTT
-	TRBD2	TRBV20-1	TRBJ2-1	CSARDGASGGHEQFF	TGCAGTGCTAGAGATGGGGCTAGCGGGGGGCATGAGCAGTTCTTC
few	-	TRBV6-2/TRBV6-3	TRBJ1-5	CASSYTGINQPQHF	TGTGCCAGCAGTTATACAGGGATCAATCAGCCCCAGCATTTT
few	-	TRBV6-5	TRBJ2-1	CASSYRARSRNEQFF	TGTGCCAGCAGTTACAGGGCTAGATCCCGCAATGAGCAGTTCTTC
many	-	TRBV19	TRBJ1-1	CASSIDRGLINTEAFF	TGTGCCAGTAGTATAGATCGGGGACTGATTAACACTGAAGCTTTCTTT
-	TRBD1	TRBV4-3	TRBJ1-4	CASSQERDSPGWGEKLFF	TGCGCCAGCAGCCAAGAACGGGACAGCCCCGGTTGGGGTGAAAAACTGTTTTTT
-	TRBD2	TRBV20-1	TRBJ2-7	CSASSSGRASSYEQYF	TGCAGTGCTAGCTCTAGCGGGAGGGCCTCGTCCTACGAGCAGTACTTC
many	-	TRBV7-9	TRBJ1-1	CASSSTGGGGTEAFF	TGTGCCAGCAGCTCGACGGGGGGGGGAGGAACTGAAGCTTTCTTT
-	-	TRBV10-3	TRBJ2-1	CAISESPGSYNEQFF	TGTGCCATCAGTGAGTCGCCGGGTTCCTACAATGAGCAGTTCTTC
many	-	TRBV2	TRBJ2-6	CASRWGVSSGANVLTF	TGTGCCAGCCGATGGGGCGTTTCCTCTGGGGCCAACGTCCTGACTTTC
many	-	TRBV11-1	TRBJ2-3	CASSYVQSGADTQYF	TGTGCCAGCAGCTATGTTCAATCTGGGGCAGATACGCAGTATTTT
many	-	TRBV4-1	TRBJ1-1	CASRLLRDFEDEAFF	TGCGCCAGCAGATTGCTTCGGGATTTTGAGGATGAAGCTTTCTTT
few	-	TRBV19	TRBJ2-5	CASMGTGMVETQYF	TGTGCCAGTATGGGAACAGGGATGGTGGAGACCCAGTACTTC
-	TRBD1	TRBV5-1	TRBJ2-7	CASSSLGTGLTYEQYF	TGCGCCAGCAGCTCCCTAGGGACAGGGCTAACCTACGAGCAGTACTTC
many	TRBD1	TRBV14	TRBJ2-1	CASSQVTGGYNEQFF	TGTGCCAGCAGCCAAGTGACAGGGGGCTACAATGAGCAGTTCTTC
few	TRBD1	TRBV4-1	TRBJ1-1	CASSQDGPQGGTEAFF	TGCGCCAGCAGCCAAGACGGCCCCCAGGGGGGCACTGAAGCTTTCTTT
-	-	TRBV20-1	TRBJ2-1	CSARKASSYNEQFF	TGCAGTGCTAGAAAAGCCAGCTCCTACAATGAGCAGTTCTTC
once	-	TRBV29-1	TRBJ2-7	CSVGTLTGNYEQYF	TGCAGCGTTGGGACACTAACGGGTAACTACGAGCAGTACTTC
many	TRBD2	TRBV23-1	TRBJ2-5	CASSQSNTSGRGGTEETQYF	TGCGCCAGCAGTCAATCGAACACTAGCGGGAGGGGAGGTACCGAGGAGACCCAGTACTTC
-	-	TRBV4-1	TRBJ1-1	CASRDNSFEAFF	TGCGCCAGCAGGGACAACAGTTTTGAAGCTTTCTTT
-	TRBD2	TRBV29-1	TRBJ2-1	CSVRGQSGRADNEQFF	TGCAGCGTCAGAGGCCAGAGCGGGAGGGCCGACAATGAGCAGTTCTTC
many	-	TRBV4-1	TRBJ2-1	CASSQSRVDEQFF	TGCGCCAGCAGCCAATCAAGGGTCGATGAGCAGTTCTTC
many	TRBD2	TRBV3-1	TRBJ2-5	CASSQWSGRREETQYF	TGTGCCAGCAGCCAGTGGAGCGGGAGGAGAGAAGAGACCCAGTACTTC
few	TRBD1	TRBV30	TRBJ2-1	CAWGTVTNNEQFF	TGTGCCTGGGGGACAGTCACCAACAATGAGCAGTTCTTC
many	TRBD2	TRBV28	TRBJ2-3	CASSLTLAGGNTDTQYF	TGTGCCAGCAGTCTTACCCTAGCGGGAGGGAACACAGATACGCAGTATTTT
many	-	TRBV19	TRBJ2-6	CASEDGSGANVLTF	TGTGCCAGTGAGGACGGCTCTGGGGCCAACGTCCTGACTTTC
many	-	TRBV6-2/TRBV6-3	TRBJ1-1	CASSYDRPTEAFF	TGTGCCAGCAGTTACGACAGGCCGACTGAAGCTTTCTTT
many	-	TRBV19	TRBJ2-1	CASSMNFGTPGDEQFF	TGTGCCAGTAGTATGAATTTTGGGACCCCAGGCGATGAGCAGTTCTTC
few	TRBD1	TRBV30	TRBJ2-3	CAMDGQGGTDTQYF	TGTGCCATGGATGGACAGGGGGGCACAGATACGCAGTATTTT
many	-	TRBV28	TRBJ2-7	CASYRRGSPYEQYF	TGTGCCAGCTATAGGAGGGGTAGCCCCTACGAGCAGTACTTC
few	TRBD1	TRBV4-3	TRBJ2-7	CASSQLGQGYEQYF	TGCGCCAGCAGCCAACTGGGACAGGGCTACGAGCAGTACTTC
many	TRBD1	TRBV7-2	TRBJ2-2	CASNQGDRENTGELFF	TGTGCCAGCAACCAAGGGGACAGGGAGAACACCGGGGAGCTGTTTTTT
-	-	TRBV28	TRBJ2-7	CASGYRLDGYEQYF	TGTGCCAGCGGTTATCGACTGGACGGCTACGAGCAGTACTTC